The clone carrying this TCR beta chain was counted many times. Its antigen remains unidentified. Hyperthyroidism was new, under 2 months, in patients aged 18 to 65. The source of the sample is a study of Graves' ophthalmopathy and Graves' hyperthyroidism. As for the study in general: Ophthalmopathy not arising within 18 months of follow-up defined hyperthyroidism as stable. Study-wide results and limits: Most clonotypes expanded in thyroid above 0.001 frequency were present in blood too. It was with 70.59% sensitivity and approximately 72% specificity that the model predicted ophthalmopathy progression.

Amplified TCR beta CDR3 regions were obtained using RNA transcripts as template. The first round was an RT-PCR with HTBI primers, and the second round was a multiplex PCR. MiXCR, applied by TCRdb to the multiplex PCR reads, yields one record per CDR3 protein. The profile shows approximately 1.2 million distinct CDR3 sequences, 35% to 45% of them singletons. This sequence originates from an adult man with Graves' hyperthyroidism. The sequenced material came from peripheral blood or thyroid tissue (not recorded which).

CDR3 DNA: TGTGCCATCAGTAGACAGGGAAGAGCGGACACTGAAGCTTTCTTT. Translated, it gives CAISRQGRADTEAFF. The genes are TRBV10-3 and TRBJ1-1; TRBD1 aligns across 7 bases. The germline V gene has CDR1 ENHRY and CDR2 SYGVKD. The CDR3 length is 15 residues. The ends lost 5 bases at V and 3 bases at J; junction bases unmatched: 9.